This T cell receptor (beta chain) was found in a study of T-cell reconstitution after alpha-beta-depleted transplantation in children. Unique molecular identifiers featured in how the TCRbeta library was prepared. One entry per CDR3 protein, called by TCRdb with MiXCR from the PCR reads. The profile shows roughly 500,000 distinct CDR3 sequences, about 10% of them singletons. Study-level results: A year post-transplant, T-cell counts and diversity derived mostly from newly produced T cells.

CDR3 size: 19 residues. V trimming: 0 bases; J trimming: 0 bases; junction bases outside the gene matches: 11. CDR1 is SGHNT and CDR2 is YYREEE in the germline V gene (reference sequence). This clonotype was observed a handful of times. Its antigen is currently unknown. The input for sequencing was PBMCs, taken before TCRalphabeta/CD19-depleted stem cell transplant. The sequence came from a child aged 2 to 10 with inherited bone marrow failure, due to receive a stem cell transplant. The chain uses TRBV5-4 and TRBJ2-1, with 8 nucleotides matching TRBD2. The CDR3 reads CASSLEYGSGTASYNEQFF. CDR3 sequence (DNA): TGTGCCAGCAGCTTGGAATACGGTAGCGGGACGGCCTCCTACAATGAGCAGTTCTTC.